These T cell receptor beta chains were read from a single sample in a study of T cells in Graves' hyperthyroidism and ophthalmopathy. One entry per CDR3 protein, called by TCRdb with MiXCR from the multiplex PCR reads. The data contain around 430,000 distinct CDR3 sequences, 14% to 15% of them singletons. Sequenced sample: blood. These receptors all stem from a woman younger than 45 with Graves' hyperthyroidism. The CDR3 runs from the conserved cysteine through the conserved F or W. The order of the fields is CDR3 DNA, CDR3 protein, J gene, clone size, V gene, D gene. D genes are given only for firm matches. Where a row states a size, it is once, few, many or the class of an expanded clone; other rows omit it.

cdr3_nt: TGTGCCAGCAGTTTTCCTGCGGGCCGCGGCTACACCTTC; cdr3_aa: CASSFPAGRGYTF; j_call: TRBJ1-2; clone_size: many; v_call: TRBV28; d_call: .
cdr3_nt: TGTGCCAGCAGCCTCGCAGCAGCGGGAGGGCATAATGAGCGGTTCTTC; cdr3_aa: CASSLAAAGGHNERFF; j_call: TRBJ2-1; clone_size: once; v_call: TRBV3-1; d_call: TRBD2
cdr3_nt: TGCAGTGCCCAGACAGGGGTTTACTACGAGCAGTACTTC; cdr3_aa: CSAQTGVYYEQYF; j_call: TRBJ2-7; clone_size: many; v_call: TRBV20-1; d_call: TRBD1
cdr3_nt: TGTGCCAGTAGTACCCAGGGCGGGACAGATACGCAGTATTTT; cdr3_aa: CASSTQGGTDTQYF; j_call: TRBJ2-3; clone_size: few; v_call: TRBV19; d_call: .
cdr3_nt: TGTGCCAGCAGCTTAACAAGGGACCATGAGCAGTTCTTC; cdr3_aa: CASSLTRDHEQFF; j_call: TRBJ2-1; clone_size: .; v_call: TRBV7-9; d_call: .
cdr3_nt: TGTGCCATCAGTGAGTCTGGCTATGGCAATCAGCCCCAGCATTTT; cdr3_aa: CAISESGYGNQPQHF; j_call: TRBJ1-5; clone_size: .; v_call: TRBV10-3; d_call: .
cdr3_nt: TGTGCCAGCAGCCCGGGGGACAGACCCAACTATGGCTACACCTTC; cdr3_aa: CASSPGDRPNYGYTF; j_call: TRBJ1-2; clone_size: many; v_call: TRBV7-2; d_call: TRBD1
cdr3_nt: TGTGCCAGCAGCCCGTGGACAGGACGCTCCTACGAGCAGTACTTC; cdr3_aa: CASSPWTGRSYEQYF; j_call: TRBJ2-7; clone_size: many; v_call: TRBV9; d_call: TRBD1
cdr3_nt: TGTGCCATCAGTGATGGGACGTCCTCCTACGAGCAGTACTTC; cdr3_aa: CAISDGTSSYEQYF; j_call: TRBJ2-7; clone_size: many; v_call: TRBV10-3; d_call: .
cdr3_nt: TGTGCCAGTAGAACTAGCGGGATGACTTACAATGAGCAGTTCTTC; cdr3_aa: CASRTSGMTYNEQFF; j_call: TRBJ2-1; clone_size: many; v_call: TRBV27; d_call: TRBD2
cdr3_nt: TGTGCCAGCAGACCCGGGACAGCGAGGAACACCGGGGAGCTGTTTTTT; cdr3_aa: CASRPGTARNTGELFF; j_call: TRBJ2-2; clone_size: .; v_call: TRBV28; d_call: TRBD1
cdr3_nt: TGTGCCAGCAGCCCAACCGGGACTAGCGGGAACAATGAGCAGTTCTTC; cdr3_aa: CASSPTGTSGNNEQFF; j_call: TRBJ2-1; clone_size: many; v_call: TRBV3-1; d_call: TRBD2
cdr3_nt: TGCAGTGCTCTCGATAGGGGGAAGGGACAGGGAAATGAGCAGTTCTTC; cdr3_aa: CSALDRGKGQGNEQFF; j_call: TRBJ2-1; clone_size: many; v_call: TRBV20-1; d_call: TRBD1
cdr3_nt: TGTGCCAGCAGTTTAAATCTATTGGAGACCCAGTACTTC; cdr3_aa: CASSLNLLETQYF; j_call: TRBJ2-5; clone_size: many; v_call: TRBV12-3/TRBV12-4; d_call: .
cdr3_nt: TGTGCCAGCAGCCAAGATCTCCGGGCCGTCTCCTACAATGAGCAGTTCTTC; cdr3_aa: CASSQDLRAVSYNEQFF; j_call: TRBJ2-1; clone_size: many; v_call: TRBV3-1; d_call: .